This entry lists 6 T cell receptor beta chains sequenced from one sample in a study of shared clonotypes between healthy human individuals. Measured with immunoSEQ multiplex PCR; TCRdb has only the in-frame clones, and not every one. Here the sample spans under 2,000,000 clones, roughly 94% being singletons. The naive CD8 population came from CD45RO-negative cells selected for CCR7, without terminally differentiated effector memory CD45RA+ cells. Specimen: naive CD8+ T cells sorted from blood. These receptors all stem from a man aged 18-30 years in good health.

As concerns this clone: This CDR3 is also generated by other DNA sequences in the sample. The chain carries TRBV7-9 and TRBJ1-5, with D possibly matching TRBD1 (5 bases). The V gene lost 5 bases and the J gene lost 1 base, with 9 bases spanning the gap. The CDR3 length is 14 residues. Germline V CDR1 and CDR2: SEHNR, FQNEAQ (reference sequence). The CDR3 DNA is TGTGCCAGCAGCCCGACAGAAAGCAATCAGCCCCAGCATTTT. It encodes CASSPTESNQPQHF.

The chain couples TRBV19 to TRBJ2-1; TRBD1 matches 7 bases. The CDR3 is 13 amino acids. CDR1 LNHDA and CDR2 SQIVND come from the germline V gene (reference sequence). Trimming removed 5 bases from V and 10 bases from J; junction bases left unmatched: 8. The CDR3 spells CASSRRDSFEQFF. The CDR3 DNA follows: TGTGCCAGTAGTCGCCGGGACAGTTTCGAGCAGTTCTTC.

CDR3 bases: TGTGCCAGCAGCTTAGGTCGGGAGCTGTTTTTT. Encoded protein: CASSLGRELFF. The V gene is TRBV7-9, the J gene TRBJ2-2, with D unresolved. The CDR3 has 11 residues. V was clipped by 1 base and J by 9 bases, with 3 bases between them. The germline V gene has CDR1 SEHNR and CDR2 FQNEAQ (reference sequence).

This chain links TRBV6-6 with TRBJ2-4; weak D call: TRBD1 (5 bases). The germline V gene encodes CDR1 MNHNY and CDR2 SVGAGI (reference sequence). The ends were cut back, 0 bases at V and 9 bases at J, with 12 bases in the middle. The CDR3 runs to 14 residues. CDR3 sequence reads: CASSYSIQVGIQYF. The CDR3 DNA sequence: TGTGCCAGCAGTTACTCGATACAGGTCGGCATTCAGTACTTC.

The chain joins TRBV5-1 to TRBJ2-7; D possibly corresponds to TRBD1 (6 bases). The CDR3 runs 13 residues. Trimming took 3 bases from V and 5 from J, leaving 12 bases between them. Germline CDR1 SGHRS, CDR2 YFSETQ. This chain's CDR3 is CASSSLTGNEQYF. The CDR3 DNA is TGCGCCAGCAGCTCGTTAACAGGGAACGAGCAGTACTTC.

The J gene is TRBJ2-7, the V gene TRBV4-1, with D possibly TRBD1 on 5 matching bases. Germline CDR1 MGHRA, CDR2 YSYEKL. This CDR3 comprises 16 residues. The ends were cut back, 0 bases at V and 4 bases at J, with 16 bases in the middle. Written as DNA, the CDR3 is TGCGCCAGCAGCCAAGAGTATGCCGTCGACAGTTACGAGCAGTACTTC. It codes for CASSQEYAVDSYEQYF.